This T cell receptor (beta chain) was recovered during a study of CD8 T cells in ankylosing spondylitis. Findings and caveats of the study: In ankylosing spondylitis patients, matched synovial fluid reportedly showed significant enrichment of disease-linked clones. Some motif variants were previously reported in reactive arthritis synovial fluid and blood.

The CDR3 has 14 amino acids. In germline, CDR1 is LGHDT, CDR2 YNNKEL (reference sequence). V lost 1 base to trimming and J lost 7 bases; unmatched junction nucleotides: 0. Using its own MiXCR run on the 5' RACE reads, TCRdb lists one record per CDR3 protein. The sample lists about 310,000 distinct CDR3 sequences; less than 25% were seen once. A note on this clonotype: Antigen: not known.

The clonotype originates from a female donor with ankylosing spondylitis or in good health (not recorded which). Sequencing was done on a sample of blood, either unsorted or a sorted T cell fraction (not recorded which). The chain links TRBV3-1 to TRBJ1-6; 8 nucleotides align to TRBD1. The CDR3 reads CASSQGDRNSPLHF. The CDR3 nucleotides are TGTGCCAGCAGCCAAGGGGACAGGAATTCACCCCTCCACTTT.